This TCR beta chain is from a study of T-cell reconstitution after alpha-beta-depleted transplantation in children. This clonotype was observed many times. V was pared by 3 bases and J by 0 bases, with 11 bases between. CDR3 length: 14 residues. Germline values: CDR1 DFQATT, CDR2 SNEGSKA (reference sequence). Molecular barcoding with unique molecular identifiers was used for the TCRbeta library. TCRdb redid the calling of the PCR reads with MiXCR, one entry per CDR3 protein. The data contain some 640,000 distinct CDR3 sequences, over 15% of them seen just once; the ten biggest clones take up 0.85% to 1.3%.

Source: PBMCs from the stem cell graft donor, taken from the stem cell graft. The receptor comes from a human donor who donated a stem cell graft to a child with acute myeloid leukemia. The V gene is TRBV20-1, the J gene TRBJ2-5; D assignment may be TRBD1 or TRBD2 (5 bases each). The CDR3 sequence is CSASPGTYQETQYF. The DNA for the CDR3 is TGCAGTGCTAGCCCCGGGACCTACCAAGAGACCCAGTACTTC.